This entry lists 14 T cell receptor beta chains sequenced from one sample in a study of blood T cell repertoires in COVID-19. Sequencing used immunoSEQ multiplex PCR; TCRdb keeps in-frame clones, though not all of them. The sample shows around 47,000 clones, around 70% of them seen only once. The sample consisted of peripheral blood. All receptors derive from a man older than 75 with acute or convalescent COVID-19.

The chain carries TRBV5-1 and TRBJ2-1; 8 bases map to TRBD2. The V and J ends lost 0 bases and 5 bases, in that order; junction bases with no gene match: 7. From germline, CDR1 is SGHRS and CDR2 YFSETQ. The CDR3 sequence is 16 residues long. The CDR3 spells CASSLGAGAGDNEQFF. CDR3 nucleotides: TGCGCCAGCAGCTTGGGAGCGGGGGCTGGGGACAATGAGCAGTTCTTC.

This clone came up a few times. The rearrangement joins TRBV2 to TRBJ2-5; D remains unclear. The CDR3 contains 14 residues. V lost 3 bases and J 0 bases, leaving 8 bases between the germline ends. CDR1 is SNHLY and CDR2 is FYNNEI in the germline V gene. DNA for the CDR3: TGTGCCAGCAGTGATACCGCGTACCAAGAGACCCAGTACTTC. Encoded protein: CASSDTAYQETQYF.

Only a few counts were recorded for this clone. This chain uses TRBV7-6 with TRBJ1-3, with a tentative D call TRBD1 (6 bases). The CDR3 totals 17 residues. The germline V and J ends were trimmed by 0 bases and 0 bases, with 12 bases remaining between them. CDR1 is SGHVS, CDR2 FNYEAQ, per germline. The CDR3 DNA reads TGTGCCAGCAGCTTAGCGGCAGGGGACCACTCTGGAAACACCATATATTTT. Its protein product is CASSLAAGDHSGNTIYF.

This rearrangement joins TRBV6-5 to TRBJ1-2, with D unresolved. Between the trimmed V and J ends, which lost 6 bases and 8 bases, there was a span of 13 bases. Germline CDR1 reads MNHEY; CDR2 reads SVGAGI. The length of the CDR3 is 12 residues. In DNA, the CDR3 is TGTGCCAGCAGCCCCAGGTCTGCCGGCTACACCTTC. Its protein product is CASSPRSAGYTF.

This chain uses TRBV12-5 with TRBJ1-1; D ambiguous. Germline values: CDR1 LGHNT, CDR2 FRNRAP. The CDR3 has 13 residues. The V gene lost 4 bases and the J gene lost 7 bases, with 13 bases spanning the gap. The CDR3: CASGSPGVGEAFF. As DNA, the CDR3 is TGTGCTAGTGGTTCCCCCGGGGTGGGTGAAGCTTTCTTT.

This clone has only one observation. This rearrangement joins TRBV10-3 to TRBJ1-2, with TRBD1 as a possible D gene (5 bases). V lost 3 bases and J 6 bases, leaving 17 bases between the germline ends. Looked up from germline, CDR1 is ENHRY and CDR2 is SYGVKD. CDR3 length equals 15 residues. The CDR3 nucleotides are TGTGCCATCAGTGAAAGACAGCTTTTGCAGGATGGCTACACCTTC. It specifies CAISERQLLQDGYTF.

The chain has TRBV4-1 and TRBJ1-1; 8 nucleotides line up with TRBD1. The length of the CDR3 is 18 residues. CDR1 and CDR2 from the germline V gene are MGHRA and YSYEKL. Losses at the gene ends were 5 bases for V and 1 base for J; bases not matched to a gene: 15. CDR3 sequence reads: CASSWTGKRLGGNTEAFF. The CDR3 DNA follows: TGCGCCAGCAGCTGGACAGGGAAAAGACTTGGGGGGAACACTGAAGCTTTCTTT.

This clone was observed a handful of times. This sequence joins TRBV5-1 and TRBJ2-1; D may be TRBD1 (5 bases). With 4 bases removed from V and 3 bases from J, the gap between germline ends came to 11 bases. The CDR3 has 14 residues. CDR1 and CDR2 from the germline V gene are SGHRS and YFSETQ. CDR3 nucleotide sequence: TGCGCCAGCAGCCCGAACACAGGCTACAATGAGCAGTTCTTC. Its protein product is CASSPNTGYNEQFF.

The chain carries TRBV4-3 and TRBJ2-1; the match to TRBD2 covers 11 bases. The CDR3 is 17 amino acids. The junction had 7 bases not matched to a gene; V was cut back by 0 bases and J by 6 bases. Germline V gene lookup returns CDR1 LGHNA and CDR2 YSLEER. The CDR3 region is CASSQESVSGRGNEQFF. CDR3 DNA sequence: TGCGCCAGCAGCCAAGAGAGTGTTAGCGGGAGGGGCAATGAGCAGTTCTTC.

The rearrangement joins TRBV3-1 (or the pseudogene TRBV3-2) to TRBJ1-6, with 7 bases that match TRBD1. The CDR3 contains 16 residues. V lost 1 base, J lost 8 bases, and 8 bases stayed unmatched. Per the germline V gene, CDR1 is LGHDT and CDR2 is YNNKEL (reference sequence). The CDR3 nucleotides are TGTGCCAGCAGCCAAGGGGGATGGGACAGAGATTCACCCCTCCACTTT. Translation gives CASSQGGWDRDSPLHF.

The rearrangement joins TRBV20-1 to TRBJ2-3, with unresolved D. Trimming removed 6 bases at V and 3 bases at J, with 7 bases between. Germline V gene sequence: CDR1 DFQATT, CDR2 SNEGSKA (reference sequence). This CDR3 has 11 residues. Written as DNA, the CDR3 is TGCAGTGCGTGTTCAACAGATACGCAGTATTTT. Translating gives CSACSTDTQYF.

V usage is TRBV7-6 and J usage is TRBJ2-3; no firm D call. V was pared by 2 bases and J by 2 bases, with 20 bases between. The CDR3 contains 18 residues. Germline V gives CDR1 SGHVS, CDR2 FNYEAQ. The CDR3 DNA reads TGTGCCAGCAGCTTATACCCCTCTGGCCAGGCTGACACAGATACGCAGTATTTT. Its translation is CASSLYPSGQADTDTQYF.

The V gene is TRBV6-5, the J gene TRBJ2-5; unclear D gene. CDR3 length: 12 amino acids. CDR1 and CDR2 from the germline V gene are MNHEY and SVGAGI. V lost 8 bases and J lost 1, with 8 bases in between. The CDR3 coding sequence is TGTGCCAGCGCGTTTGCCCAAGAGACCCAGTACTTC. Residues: CASAFAQETQYF.

Here the CDR3 reads CASSFQGLAGNEQFF. The CDR3 nucleotides read TGCGCCAGCAGCTTTCAGGGGCTAGCGGGTAATGAGCAGTTCTTC. V usage is TRBV5-1 and J usage is TRBJ2-1; TRBD2 agrees at 8 bases. The CDR3 runs to 15 residues. Germline CDR1 reads SGHRS; CDR2 reads YFSETQ. The V segment lost 2 bases and the J segment 7 bases; nucleotides outside the gene matches: 8.